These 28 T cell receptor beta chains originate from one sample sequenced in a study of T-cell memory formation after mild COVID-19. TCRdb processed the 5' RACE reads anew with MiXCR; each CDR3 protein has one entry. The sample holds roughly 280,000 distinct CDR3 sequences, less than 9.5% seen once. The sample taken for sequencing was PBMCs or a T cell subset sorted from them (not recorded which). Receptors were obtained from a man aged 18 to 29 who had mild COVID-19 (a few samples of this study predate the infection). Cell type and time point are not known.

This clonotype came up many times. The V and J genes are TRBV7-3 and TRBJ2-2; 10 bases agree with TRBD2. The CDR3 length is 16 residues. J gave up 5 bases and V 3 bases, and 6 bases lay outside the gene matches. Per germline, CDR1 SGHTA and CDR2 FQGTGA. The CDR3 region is CASSFLAGGWTGELFF. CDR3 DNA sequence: TGTGCCAGCAGCTTTTTAGCGGGGGGCTGGACCGGGGAGCTGTTTTTT. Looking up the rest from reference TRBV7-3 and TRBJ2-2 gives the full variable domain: GAGVSQTPSNKVTEKGKYVELRCDPISGHTALYWYRQSLGQGPEFLIYFQGTGAADDSGLPNDRFFAVRPEGSVSTLKIQRTERGDSAVYLCASSFLAGGWTGELFFGEGSRLTVL.

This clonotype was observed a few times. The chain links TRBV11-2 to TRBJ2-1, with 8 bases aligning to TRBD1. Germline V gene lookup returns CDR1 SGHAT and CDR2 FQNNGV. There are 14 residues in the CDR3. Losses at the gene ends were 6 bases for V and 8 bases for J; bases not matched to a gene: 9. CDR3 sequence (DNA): TGTGCCAGCAGTCGGGACAGGACCGAGGATGAGCAGTTCTTC. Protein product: CASSRDRTEDEQFF.

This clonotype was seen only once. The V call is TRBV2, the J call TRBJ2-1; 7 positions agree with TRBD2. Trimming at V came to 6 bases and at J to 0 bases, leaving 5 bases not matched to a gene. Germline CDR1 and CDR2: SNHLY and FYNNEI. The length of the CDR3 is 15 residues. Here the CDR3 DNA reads TGTGCCAGCAGCCCCCGGGACTACTCCTACAATGAGCAGTTCTTC. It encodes CASSPRDYSYNEQFF.

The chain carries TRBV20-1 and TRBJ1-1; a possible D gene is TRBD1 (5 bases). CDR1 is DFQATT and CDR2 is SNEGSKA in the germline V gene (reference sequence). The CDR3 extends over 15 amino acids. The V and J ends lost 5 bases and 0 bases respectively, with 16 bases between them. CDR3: CSAPRGGSLNTEAFF. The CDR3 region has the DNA TGCAGTGCTCCCCGGGGGGGGTCGTTGAACACTGAAGCTTTCTTT.

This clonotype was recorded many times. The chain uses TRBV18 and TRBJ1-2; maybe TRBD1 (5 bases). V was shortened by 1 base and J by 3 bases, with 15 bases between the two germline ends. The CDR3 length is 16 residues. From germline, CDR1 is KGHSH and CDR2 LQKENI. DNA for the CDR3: TGTGCCAGCTCACCACGGGTAGCGGGGCAAGACTATGGCTACACCTTC. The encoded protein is CASSPRVAGQDYGYTF.

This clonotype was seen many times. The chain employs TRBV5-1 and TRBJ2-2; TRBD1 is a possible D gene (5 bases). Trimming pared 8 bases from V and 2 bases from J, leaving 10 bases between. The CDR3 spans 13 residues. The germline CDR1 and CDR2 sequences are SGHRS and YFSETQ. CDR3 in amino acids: CASADSNTGELFF. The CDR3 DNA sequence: TGCGCCAGTGCTGACAGCAACACCGGGGAGCTGTTTTTT.

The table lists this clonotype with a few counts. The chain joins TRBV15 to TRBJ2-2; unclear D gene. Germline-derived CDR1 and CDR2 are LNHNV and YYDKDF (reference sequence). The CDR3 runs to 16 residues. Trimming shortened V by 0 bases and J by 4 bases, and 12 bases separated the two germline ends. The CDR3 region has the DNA TGTGCCACCAGCAGAGATGGCGCTTCAGGCACCGGGGAGCTGTTTTTT. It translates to CATSRDGASGTGELFF.

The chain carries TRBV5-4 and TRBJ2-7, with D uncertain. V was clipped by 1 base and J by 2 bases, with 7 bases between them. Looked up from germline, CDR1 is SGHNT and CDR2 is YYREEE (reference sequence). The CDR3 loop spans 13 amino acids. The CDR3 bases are TGTGCCAGCAGCTTGCCAGACGCCTACGAGCAGTACTTC. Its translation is CASSLPDAYEQYF. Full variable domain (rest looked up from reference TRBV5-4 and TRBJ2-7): ETGVTQSPTHLIKTRGQQVTLRCSSQSGHNTVSWYQQALGQGPQFIFQYYREEENGRGNFPPRFSGLQFPNYSSELNVNALELDDSALYLCASSLPDAYEQYFGPGTRLTVT.

The CDR3 nucleotides are TGTGCCAGCACGGACAGTTGGACCGGGGAGCTGTTTTTT. This encodes CASTDSWTGELFF. J is TRBJ2-2 and V is TRBV7-2; TRBD1 is a possible D gene (6 bases). The CDR3 contains 13 residues. The ends were cut back, 7 bases at V and 5 bases at J, with 11 bases in the middle. Germline CDR1 reads SGHTA; CDR2 reads FQGNSA.

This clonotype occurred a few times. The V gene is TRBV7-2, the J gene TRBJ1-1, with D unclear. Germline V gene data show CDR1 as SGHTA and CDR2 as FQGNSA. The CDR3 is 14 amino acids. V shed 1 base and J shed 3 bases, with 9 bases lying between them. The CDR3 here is CASSLGASYTEAFF. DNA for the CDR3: TGTGCCAGCAGCTTAGGAGCCTCTTACACTGAAGCTTTCTTT.

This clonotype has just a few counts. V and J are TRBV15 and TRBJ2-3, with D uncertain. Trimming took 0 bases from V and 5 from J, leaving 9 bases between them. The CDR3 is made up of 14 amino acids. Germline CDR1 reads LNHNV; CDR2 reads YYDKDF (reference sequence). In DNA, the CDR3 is TGTGCCACCAGCAGAGACGGATTCGGAGATACGCAGTATTTT. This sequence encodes CATSRDGFGDTQYF.

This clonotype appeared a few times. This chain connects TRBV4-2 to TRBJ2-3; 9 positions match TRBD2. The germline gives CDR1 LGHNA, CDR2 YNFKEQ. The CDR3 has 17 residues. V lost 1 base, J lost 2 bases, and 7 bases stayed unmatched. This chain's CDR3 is CASSQVSAGGFTDTQYF. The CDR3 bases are TGTGCCAGCAGCCAAGTCTCAGCGGGGGGCTTCACAGATACGCAGTATTTT.

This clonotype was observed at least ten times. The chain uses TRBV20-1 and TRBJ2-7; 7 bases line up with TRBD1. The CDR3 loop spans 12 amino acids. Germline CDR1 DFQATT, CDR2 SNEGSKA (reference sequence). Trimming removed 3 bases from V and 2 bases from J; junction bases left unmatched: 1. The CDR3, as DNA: TGCAGTGCTAGGACAGGGACCTACGAGCAGTACTTC. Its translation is CSARTGTYEQYF.

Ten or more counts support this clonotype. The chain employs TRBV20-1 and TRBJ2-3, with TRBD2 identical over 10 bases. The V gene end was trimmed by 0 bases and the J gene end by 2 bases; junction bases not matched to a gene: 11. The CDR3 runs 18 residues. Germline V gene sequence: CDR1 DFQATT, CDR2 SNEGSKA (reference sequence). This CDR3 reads CSARDTAGGPIVTDTQYF. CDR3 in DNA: TGCAGTGCTAGAGATACAGCGGGGGGGCCAATAGTCACAGATACGCAGTATTTT.

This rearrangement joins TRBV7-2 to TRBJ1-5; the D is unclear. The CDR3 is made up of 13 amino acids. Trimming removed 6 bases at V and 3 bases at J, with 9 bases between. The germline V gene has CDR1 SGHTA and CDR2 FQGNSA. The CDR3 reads CASSRTYNQPQHF. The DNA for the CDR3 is TGTGCCAGCAGTAGGACTTACAATCAGCCCCAGCATTTT.

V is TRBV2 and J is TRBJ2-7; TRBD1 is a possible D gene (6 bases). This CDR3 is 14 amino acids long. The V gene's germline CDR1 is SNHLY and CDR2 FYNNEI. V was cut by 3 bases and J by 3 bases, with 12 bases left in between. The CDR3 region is CASSDYRDNYEQYF. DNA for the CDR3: TGTGCCAGCAGTGATTATAGGGACAACTACGAGCAGTACTTC.

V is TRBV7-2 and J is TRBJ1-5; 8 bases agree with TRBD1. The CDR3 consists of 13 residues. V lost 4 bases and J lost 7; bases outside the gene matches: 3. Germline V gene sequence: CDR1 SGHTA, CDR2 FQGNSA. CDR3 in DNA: TGTGCCAGCAGCTACGACAGGGGCCAGCCCCAGCATTTT. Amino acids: CASSYDRGQPQHF.

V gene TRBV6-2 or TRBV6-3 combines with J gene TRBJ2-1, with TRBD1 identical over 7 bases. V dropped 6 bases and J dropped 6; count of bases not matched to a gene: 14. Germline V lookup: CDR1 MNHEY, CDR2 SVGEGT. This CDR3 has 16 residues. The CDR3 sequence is CASSNNQRTGPNEQFF. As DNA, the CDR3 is TGTGCCAGCAGCAATAACCAGCGGACAGGTCCCAATGAGCAGTTCTTC.

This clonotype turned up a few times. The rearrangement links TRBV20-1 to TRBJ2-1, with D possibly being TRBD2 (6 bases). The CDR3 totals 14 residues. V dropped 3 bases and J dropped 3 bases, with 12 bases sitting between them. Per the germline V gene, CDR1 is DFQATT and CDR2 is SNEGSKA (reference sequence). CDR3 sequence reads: CSARGGRGYNEQFF. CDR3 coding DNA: TGCAGTGCTAGGGGAGGACGGGGCTACAATGAGCAGTTCTTC.

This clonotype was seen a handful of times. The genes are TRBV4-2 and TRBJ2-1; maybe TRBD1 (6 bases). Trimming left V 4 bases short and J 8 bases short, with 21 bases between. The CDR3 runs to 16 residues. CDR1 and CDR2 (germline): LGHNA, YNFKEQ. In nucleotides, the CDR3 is TGTGCCAGCAGCCTTTCTTTGGGCTATGGGGGCGATGAGCAGTTCTTC. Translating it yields CASSLSLGYGGDEQFF.

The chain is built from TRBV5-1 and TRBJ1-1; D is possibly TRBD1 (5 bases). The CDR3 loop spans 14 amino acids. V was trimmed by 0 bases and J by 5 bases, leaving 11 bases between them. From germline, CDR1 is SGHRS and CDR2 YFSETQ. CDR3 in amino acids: CASSLGEGRTEAFF. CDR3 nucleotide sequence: TGCGCCAGCAGCTTGGGGGAGGGGAGAACTGAAGCTTTCTTT.

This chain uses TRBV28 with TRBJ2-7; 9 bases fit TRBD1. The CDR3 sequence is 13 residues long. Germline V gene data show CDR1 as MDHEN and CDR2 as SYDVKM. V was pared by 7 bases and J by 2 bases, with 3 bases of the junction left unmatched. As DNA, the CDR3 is TGTGCCAGCATTGGACAGGGGCCCTACGAGCAGTACTTC. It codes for CASIGQGPYEQYF. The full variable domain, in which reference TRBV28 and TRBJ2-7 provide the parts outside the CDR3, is DVKVTQSSRYLVKRTGEKVFLECVQDMDHENMFWYRQDPGLGLRLIYFSYDVKMKEKGDIPEGYSVSREKKERFSLILESASTNQTSMYLCASIGQGPYEQYFGPGTRLTVT.

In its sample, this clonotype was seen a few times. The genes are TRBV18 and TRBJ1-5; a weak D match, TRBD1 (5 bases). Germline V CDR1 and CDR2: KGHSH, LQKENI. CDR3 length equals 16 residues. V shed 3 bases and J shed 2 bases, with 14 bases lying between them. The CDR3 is CASSPGQGNRNQPQHF. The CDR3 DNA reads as TGTGCCAGCTCACCCGGGCAGGGCAACCGCAATCAGCCCCAGCATTTT.

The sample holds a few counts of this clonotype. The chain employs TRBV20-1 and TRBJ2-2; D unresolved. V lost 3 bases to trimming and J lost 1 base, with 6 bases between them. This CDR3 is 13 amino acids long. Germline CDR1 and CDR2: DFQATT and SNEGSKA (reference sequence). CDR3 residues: CSARLENTGELFF. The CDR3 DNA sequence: TGCAGTGCTAGGTTGGAGAACACCGGGGAGCTGTTTTTT.

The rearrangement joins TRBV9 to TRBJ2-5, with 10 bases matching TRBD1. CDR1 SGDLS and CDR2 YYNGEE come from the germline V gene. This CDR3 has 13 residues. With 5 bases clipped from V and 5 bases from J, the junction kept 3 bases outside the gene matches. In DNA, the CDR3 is TGTGCCAGCAGGGGACAGGGGCGCGAGACCCAGTACTTC. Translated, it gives CASRGQGRETQYF.

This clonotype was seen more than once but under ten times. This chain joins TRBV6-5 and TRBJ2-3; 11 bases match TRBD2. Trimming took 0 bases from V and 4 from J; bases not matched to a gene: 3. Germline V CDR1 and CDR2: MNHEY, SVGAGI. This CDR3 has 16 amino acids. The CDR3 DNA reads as TGTGCCAGCAGTTACTCGACTAGCGGGGCCGCAGATACGCAGTATTTT. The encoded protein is CASSYSTSGAADTQYF.

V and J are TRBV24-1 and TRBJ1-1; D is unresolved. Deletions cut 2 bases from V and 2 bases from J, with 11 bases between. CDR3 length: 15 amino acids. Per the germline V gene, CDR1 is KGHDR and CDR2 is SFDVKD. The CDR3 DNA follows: TGTGCCACCAGTGATTCGGCCACATTAAACACTGAAGCTTTCTTT. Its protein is CATSDSATLNTEAFF.

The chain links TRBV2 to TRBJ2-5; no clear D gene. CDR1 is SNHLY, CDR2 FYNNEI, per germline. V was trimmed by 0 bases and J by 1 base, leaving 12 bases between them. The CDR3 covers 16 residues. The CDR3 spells CASSEAMVGPQETQYF. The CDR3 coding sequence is TGTGCCAGCAGTGAAGCGATGGTGGGCCCCCAAGAGACCCAGTACTTC.